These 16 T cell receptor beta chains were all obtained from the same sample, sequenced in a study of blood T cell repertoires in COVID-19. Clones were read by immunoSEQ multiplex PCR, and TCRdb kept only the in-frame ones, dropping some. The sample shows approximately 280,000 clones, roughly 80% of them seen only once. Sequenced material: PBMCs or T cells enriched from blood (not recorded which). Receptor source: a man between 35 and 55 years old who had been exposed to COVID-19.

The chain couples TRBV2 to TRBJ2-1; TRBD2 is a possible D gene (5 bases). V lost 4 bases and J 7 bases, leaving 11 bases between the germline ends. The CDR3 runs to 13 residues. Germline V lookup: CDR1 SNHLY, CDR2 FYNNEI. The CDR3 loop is CASSGGGGNEQFF. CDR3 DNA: TGTGCCAGCAGTGGAGGTGGCGGGAATGAGCAGTTCTTC.

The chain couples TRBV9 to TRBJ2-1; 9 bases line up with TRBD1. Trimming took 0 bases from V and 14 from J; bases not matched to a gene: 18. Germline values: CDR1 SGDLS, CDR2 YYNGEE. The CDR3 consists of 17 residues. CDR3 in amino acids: CASSVAAMTGGRAEKFF. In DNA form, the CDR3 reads TGTGCCAGCAGCGTAGCCGCGATGACAGGGGGAAGGGCCGAGAAGTTCTTC. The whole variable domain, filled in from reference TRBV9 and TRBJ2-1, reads DSGVTQTPKHLITATGQRVTLRCSPRSGDLSVYWYQQSLDQGLQFLIQYYNGEERAKGNILERFSAQQFPDLHSELNLSSLELGDSALYFCASSVAAMTGGRAEKFFGPGTRLTVL.

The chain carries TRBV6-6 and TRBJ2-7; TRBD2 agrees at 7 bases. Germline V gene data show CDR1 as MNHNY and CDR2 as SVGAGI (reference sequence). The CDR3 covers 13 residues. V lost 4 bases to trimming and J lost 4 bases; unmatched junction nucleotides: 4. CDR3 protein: CASSSLARYEQYF. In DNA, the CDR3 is TGTGCCAGCAGTTCACTAGCGAGGTACGAGCAGTACTTC.

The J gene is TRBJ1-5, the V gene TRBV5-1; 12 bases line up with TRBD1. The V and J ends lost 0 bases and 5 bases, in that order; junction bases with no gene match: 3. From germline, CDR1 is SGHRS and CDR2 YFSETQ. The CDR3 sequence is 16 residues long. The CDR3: CASSLGGTGGYQPQHF. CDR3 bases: TGCGCCAGCAGCTTGGGTGGGACAGGGGGCTATCAGCCCCAGCATTTT.

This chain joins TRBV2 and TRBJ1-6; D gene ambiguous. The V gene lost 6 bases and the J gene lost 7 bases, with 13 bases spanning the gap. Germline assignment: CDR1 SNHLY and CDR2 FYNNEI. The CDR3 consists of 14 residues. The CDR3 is CASSTQAGNSPLHF. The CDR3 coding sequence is TGTGCCAGCAGCACCCAAGCGGGGAATTCACCCCTCCACTTT.

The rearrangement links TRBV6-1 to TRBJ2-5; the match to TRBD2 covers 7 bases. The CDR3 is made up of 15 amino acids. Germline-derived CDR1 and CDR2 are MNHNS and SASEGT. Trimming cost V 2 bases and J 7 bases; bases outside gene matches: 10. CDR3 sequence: CASSETLDQRGTQYF. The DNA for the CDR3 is TGTGCCAGCAGTGAAACGCTGGACCAGCGGGGGACCCAGTACTTC.

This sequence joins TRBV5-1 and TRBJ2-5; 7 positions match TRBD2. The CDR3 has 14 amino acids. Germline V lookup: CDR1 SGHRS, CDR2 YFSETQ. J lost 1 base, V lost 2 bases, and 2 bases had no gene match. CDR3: CASSFSSGQETQYF. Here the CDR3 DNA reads TGCGCCAGCAGCTTTTCTAGCGGCCAAGAGACCCAGTACTTC.

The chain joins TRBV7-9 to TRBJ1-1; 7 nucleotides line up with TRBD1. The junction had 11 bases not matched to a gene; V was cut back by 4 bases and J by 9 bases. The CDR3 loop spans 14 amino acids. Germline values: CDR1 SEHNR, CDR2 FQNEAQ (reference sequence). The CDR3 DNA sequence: TGTGCCAGCAGCTCACAACGGGACAGAACAAAAGCTTTCTTT. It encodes CASSSQRDRTKAFF. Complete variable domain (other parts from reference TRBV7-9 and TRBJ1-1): DTGVSQNPRHKITKRGQNVTFRCDPISEHNRLYWYRQTLGQGPEFLTYFQNEAQLEKSRLLSDRFSAERPKGSFSTLEIQRTEQGDSAMYLCASSSQRDRTKAFFGQGTRLTVV.

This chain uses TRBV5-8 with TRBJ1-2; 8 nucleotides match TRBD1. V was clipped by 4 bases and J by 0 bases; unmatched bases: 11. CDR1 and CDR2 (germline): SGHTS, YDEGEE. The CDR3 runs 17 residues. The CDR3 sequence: CASSPTGAIGTNYGYTF. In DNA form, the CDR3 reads TGTGCCAGCAGCCCGACAGGGGCCATCGGAACTAACTATGGCTACACCTTC. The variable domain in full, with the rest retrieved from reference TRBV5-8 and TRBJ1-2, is EAGVTQSPTHLIKTRGQQATLRCSPISGHTSVYWYQQALGLGLQFLLWYDEGEERNRGNFPPRFSGRQFPNYSSELNVNALELEDSALYLCASSPTGAIGTNYGYTFGSGTRLTVV.

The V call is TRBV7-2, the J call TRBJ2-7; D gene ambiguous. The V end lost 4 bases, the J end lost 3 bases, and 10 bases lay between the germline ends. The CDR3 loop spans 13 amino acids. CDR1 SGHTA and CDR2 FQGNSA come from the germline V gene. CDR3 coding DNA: TGTGCCAGCAGCTCACCTCTAGGCTACGAGCAGTACTTC. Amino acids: CASSSPLGYEQYF.

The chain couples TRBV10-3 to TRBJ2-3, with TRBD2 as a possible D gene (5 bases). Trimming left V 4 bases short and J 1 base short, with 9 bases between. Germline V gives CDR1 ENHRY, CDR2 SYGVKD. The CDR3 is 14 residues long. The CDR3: CAISGRSGTDTQYF. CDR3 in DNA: TGTGCCATCAGTGGGAGGTCCGGCACAGATACGCAGTATTTT.

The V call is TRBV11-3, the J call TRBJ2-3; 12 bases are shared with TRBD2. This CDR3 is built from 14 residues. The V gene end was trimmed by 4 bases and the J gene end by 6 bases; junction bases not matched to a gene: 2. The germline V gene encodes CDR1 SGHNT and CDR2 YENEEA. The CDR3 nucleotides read TGTGCCAGCAGCTGGACTAGCGGGATCGATACGCAGTATTTT. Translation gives CASSWTSGIDTQYF.

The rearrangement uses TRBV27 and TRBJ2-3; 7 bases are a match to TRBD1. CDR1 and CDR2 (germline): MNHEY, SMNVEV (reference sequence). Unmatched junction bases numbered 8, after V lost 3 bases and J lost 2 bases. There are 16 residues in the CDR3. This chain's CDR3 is CASSFLDRIFTDTQYF. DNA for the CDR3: TGTGCCAGCAGTTTCCTGGACAGGATATTCACAGATACGCAGTATTTT.

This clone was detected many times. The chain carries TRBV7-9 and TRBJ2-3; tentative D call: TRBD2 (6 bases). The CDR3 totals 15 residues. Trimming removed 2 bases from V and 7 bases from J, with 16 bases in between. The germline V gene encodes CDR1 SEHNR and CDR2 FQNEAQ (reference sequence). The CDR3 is CASSLRAGRENTQYF. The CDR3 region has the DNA TGTGCCAGCAGCTTACGGGCAGGGCGGGAAAATACGCAGTATTTT.

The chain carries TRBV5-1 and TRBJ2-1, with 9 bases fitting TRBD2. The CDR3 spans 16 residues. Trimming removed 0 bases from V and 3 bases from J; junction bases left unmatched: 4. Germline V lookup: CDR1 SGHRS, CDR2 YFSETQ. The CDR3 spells CASSLGGTSLYNEQFF. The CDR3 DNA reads TGCGCCAGCAGCTTGGGCGGGACTAGCCTCTACAATGAGCAGTTCTTC.

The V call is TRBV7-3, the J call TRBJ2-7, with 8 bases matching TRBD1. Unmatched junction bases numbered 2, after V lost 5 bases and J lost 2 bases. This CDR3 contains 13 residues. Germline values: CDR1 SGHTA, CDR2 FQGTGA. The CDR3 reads CASSPGGPYEQYF. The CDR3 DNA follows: TGTGCCAGCAGCCCAGGGGGCCCCTACGAGCAGTACTTC.